The 9 T cell receptor beta chains below come from one sample, sequenced in a study of T cell changes during pregnancy in multiple sclerosis (dated by TCRdb to between 2018 and 2021). The library was generated by the immunoSEQ multiplex PCR assay. TCRdb obtained this table from immuneACCESS and retained in-frame rearrangements with V and J assigned. These tables miss some clones; where compared with another copy, unresolved V genes account for less than half of the shortfall, and the remainder is unexplained. In all, the sample holds 30,000 to 45,000 clones, and roughly 91% of those were seen once. The ten largest account for over 5% of the sample. Sequencing was performed on CD8+ T cells from peripheral blood mononuclear cells, taken in the second trimester of pregnancy. All receptors come from a female donor with multiple sclerosis, enrolled in a pregnancy study.

The chain carries TRBV27 and TRBJ1-1; D unresolved. The V end lost 5 bases, the J end lost 0 bases, and 13 bases lay between the germline ends. The V gene's germline CDR1 is MNHEY and CDR2 SMNVEV (reference sequence). This CDR3 has 15 residues. CDR3 sequence (DNA): TGTGCCAGCAGTATAATTCCAGAGGTGAACACTGAAGCTTTCTTT. As protein: CASSIIPEVNTEAFF.

The gene calls are TRBV4-3 and TRBJ1-2; the D gene is possibly TRBD1 (5 bases). CDR1 and CDR2 (germline): LGHNA, YSLEER. This CDR3 contains 15 residues. The V end was cut by 0 bases, the J end by 6 bases, with 14 bases between. The CDR3 reads CASSQDSRGGDGYTF. In DNA form, the CDR3 reads TGCGCCAGCAGCCAAGATTCGCGGGGGGGGGATGGCTACACCTTC.

This rearrangement joins TRBV27 to TRBJ1-2; 7 bases map to TRBD1. Trimming took 3 bases from V and 4 from J; bases not matched to a gene: 14. Germline V gene lookup returns CDR1 MNHEY and CDR2 SMNVEV (reference sequence). CDR3 length equals 17 residues. The CDR3: CASSFAHTSGTAYGYTF. CDR3 sequence (DNA): TGTGCCAGCAGTTTTGCCCATACCTCCGGGACAGCCTATGGCTACACCTTC.

The V call is TRBV27, the J call TRBJ2-1; TRBD2 agrees at 10 bases. The CDR3 runs to 15 residues. V lost 6 bases and J lost 7; bases outside the gene matches: 9. Germline V gene lookup returns CDR1 MNHEY and CDR2 SMNVEV (reference sequence). CDR3 nucleotides: TGTGCCAGCAGGGCAGGAACTAGCGGGAATAATGAGCAGTTCTTC. The encoded protein is CASRAGTSGNNEQFF.

V usage is TRBV7-6 and J usage is TRBJ2-7; 9 nucleotides line up with TRBD1. This CDR3 is built from 13 residues. Germline V gives CDR1 SGHVS, CDR2 FNYEAQ. The ends lost 4 bases at V and 4 bases at J; junction bases unmatched: 2. The CDR3 spells CASSWTGVYEQYF. The CDR3 DNA sequence: TGTGCCAGCAGCTGGACAGGGGTATACGAGCAGTACTTC. Complete variable domain (other parts from reference TRBV7-6 and TRBJ2-7): GAGVSQSPRYKVTKRGQDVALRCDPISGHVSLYWYRQALGQGPEFLTYFNYEAQQDKSGLPNDRFSAERPEGSISTLTIQRTEQRDSAMYRCASSWTGVYEQYFGPGTRLTVT.

About this clone: At one of its ends the junction is not consistent with the germline gene, which may arise from a read error. The rearrangement joins TRBV25-1 to TRBJ1-4; no definite D call. The CDR3 runs 10 residues. Germline CDR1 is MGHDK and CDR2 is SYGVNS. CDR3 loop: CRQYNEKLFF. The DNA for the CDR3 is TGCAGGCAGTACAATGAAAAACTGTTTTTT. Full variable domain (remainder filled in from reference TRBV25-1 and TRBJ1-4): EADIYQTPRYLVIGTGKKITLECSQTMGHDKMYWYQQDPGMELHLIHYSYGVNSTEKGDLSSESTVSRIRTEHFPLTLESARPSHTSQYLCRQYNEKLFFGSGTQLSVL.

The chain joins TRBV7-9 to TRBJ1-4; TRBD1 aligns across 8 bases. V was clipped by 5 bases and J by 8 bases; unmatched bases: 16. This CDR3 region has 17 residues. Germline CDR1 reads SEHNR; CDR2 reads FQNEAQ (reference sequence). The CDR3 region is CASSGGTGGVRGEKLFF. CDR3 bases: TGTGCCAGCAGCGGAGGGACAGGCGGGGTTCGGGGAGAAAAACTGTTTTTT.

The rearrangement joins TRBV13 to TRBJ2-7, with 7 bases fitting TRBD1. Looked up from germline, CDR1 is PRHDT and CDR2 is FYEKMQ (reference sequence). The CDR3 covers 14 residues. Losses at the gene ends were 5 bases for V and 2 bases for J; bases not matched to a gene: 6. The CDR3 loop reads CASSPDRDPYEQYF. In nucleotides, the CDR3 is TGTGCCAGCAGCCCAGACAGGGACCCCTACGAGCAGTACTTC.

V usage is TRBV29-1 and J usage is TRBJ1-2; D is unresolved. The CDR3 runs to 11 residues. Germline V gene sequence: CDR1 SQVTM, CDR2 ANQGSEA. V lost 4 bases to trimming and J lost 5 bases, with 8 bases between them. CDR3 DNA: TGCAGCGTTGGTCAGGATTATGGCTACACCTTC. Translated: CSVGQDYGYTF.